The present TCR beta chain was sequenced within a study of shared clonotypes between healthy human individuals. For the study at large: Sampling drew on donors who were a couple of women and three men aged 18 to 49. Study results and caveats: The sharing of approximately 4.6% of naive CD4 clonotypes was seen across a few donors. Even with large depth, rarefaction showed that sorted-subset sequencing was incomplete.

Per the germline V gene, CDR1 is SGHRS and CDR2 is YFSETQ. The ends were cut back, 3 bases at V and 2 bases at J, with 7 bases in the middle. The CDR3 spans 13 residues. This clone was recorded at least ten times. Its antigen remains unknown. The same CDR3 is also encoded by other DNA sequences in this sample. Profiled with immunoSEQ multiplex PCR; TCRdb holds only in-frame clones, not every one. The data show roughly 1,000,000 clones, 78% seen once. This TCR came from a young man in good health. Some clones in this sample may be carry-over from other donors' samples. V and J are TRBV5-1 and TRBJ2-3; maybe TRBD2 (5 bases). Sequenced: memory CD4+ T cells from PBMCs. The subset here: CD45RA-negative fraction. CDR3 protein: CASSYRDTDTQYF. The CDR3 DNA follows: TGCGCCAGCAGCTACCGGGACACAGATACGCAGTATTTT. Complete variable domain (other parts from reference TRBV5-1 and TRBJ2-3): KAGVTQTPRYLIKTRGQQVTLSCSPISGHRSVSWYQQTPGQGLQFLFEYFSETQRNKGNFPGRFSGRQFSNSRSEMNVSTLELGDSALYLCASSYRDTDTQYFGPGTRLTVL.